This T cell receptor beta chain was captured by sequencing in a study of glioma-infiltrating T cells (dated by TCRdb to the mid-2010s). Regarding the complete study: The study sequenced TCR alpha- and beta-chain repertoires from glioma tissue, from non-neoplastic brain tissue and from matched peripheral blood mononuclear cells. To gauge divergence between tissue and blood T-cell populations, every tissue-infiltrating repertoire was compared against the peripheral blood repertoire from the same patient. Three low-grade glioma patients, fewer than 10 primary glioblastoma patients and three non-glioma patients contributing non-neoplastic brain tissue were included in the paired cohort.

This clonotype was counted at least ten times. This clone's antigen is unknown. No much larger clone exists at a distance of one base, and base qualities are not known. TCR alpha and beta CDR3 regions were amplified with the iRepertoire nested amplicon-rescue multiplex PCR (arm-PCR) platform from RNA. The input for one-step reverse transcription and amplification was 100-400 ng of either tissue mRNA or PBMC total RNA. Following bead purification, Illumina adapters were added by a secondary multiplex PCR, and the libraries were gel-purified between 200 and 400 bp. Demultiplexing relied on internal 6-nucleotide barcodes carried by the libraries. The libraries were sequenced on an Illumina MiSeq using 2x220 or 2x250 nucleotide paired-end reads. Regarding the original processing steps: FLASH 1.2.11 was used to merge paired reads, and BWA-MEM then aligned the reads to the GRCh37 human genome before TRA and TRB reads were extracted. An IMGT-derived reference of cassette sequences and CDR3 motifs, with pseudogenes included, was used for V and J assignment. Reads were translated in three frames, and productive CDR3s were defined as those with a C...FGXG motif and no stop codons. Unique combinations of V-J cassette pair and CDR3 amino acid sequence were defined as clonotypes. Reads were filtered by Hamming distance, thresholded by each sample's sequence error rate in mapped regions. Starting from the raw public reads, TCRdb applied fastp trimming at Q25, assembled clones with MiXCR and retained in-frame beta chains. Identical CDR3 protein sequences are pooled into one entry, listed with their most common genes and DNA. It is TCRdb's table, rather than the study itself, that gives the V and J calls and clone size. The sample table records over 80,000 distinct CDR3 sequences; roughly 40% of these occur just once. More than 30% of the sample is in the top ten clones.

General findings and caveats noted by the study authors: Group comparisons rested on small numbers: three non-neoplastic, three low-grade glioma and eight glioblastoma patients. VJ-independent divergence between tissue and blood was lower than expected in non-neoplastic patients but higher than expected in all gliomas, particularly low-grade gliomas. Tissue and blood shared very few CDR3 sequences, a result attributed to high CDR3 diversity and limited sampling.

From the cysteine through the phenylalanine, the CDR3 covers 13 amino acids. Only the CDR3 DNA is retained, 39 bases long and in frame from the first base. Clipping removes 7 bases from V and 8 bases from J, with 9 as the unmatched junction base count. CDR1 and CDR2 (SNHLY, FYNNEI) derive from the germline V gene. This chain joins TRBV2 to TRBJ1-2; TRBD1 aligns with 8 central bases. Sequencing was carried out using glioma tissue, nonneoplastic brain tissue, or PBMCs (not recorded which). This TCR derives from a human donor with low-grade glioma or glioblastoma, undergoing nonglioma brain surgery, or in good health (not recorded which). The nucleotides are TGTGCCAGCATTCCTAGGACAGGGCGCGGCTACACCTTC. Its amino acids are CASIPRTGRGYTF.